One sample yielded the 32 T cell receptor beta chains listed below, sequenced in a study of blood T cell repertoires in COVID-19. Sequenced by immunoSEQ multiplex PCR; TCRdb stores in-frame clones only, minus some. The sample includes about 240,000 clones, around 90% of them seen just once. Sequenced material: peripheral blood. These receptors originate from a man aged 60 to 69 who had recovered from COVID-19.

The chain carries TRBV5-6 and TRBJ2-1; D is ambiguous. Trimming shortened V by 2 bases and J by 5 bases, and 14 bases separated the two germline ends. Germline CDR1 reads SGHDT; CDR2 reads YYEEEE. The CDR3 runs 15 residues. Written as DNA, the CDR3 is TGTGCCAGCAGCTTTTTCGAGAGATCGAACAATGAGCAGTTCTTC. This encodes CASSFFERSNNEQFF.

The rearrangement joins TRBV11-2 to TRBJ1-1, with TRBD1 identical over 9 bases. CDR1 is SGHAT, CDR2 FQNNGV, per germline. Trimming cost V 1 base and J 1 base; bases outside gene matches: 7. CDR3 length: 17 amino acids. The CDR3 nucleotides are TGTGCCAGCAGCTTAGTTCCGGTGGGACAGGGGAACACTGAAGCTTTCTTT. Its protein product is CASSLVPVGQGNTEAFF.

The chain couples TRBV24-1 to TRBJ2-2, with TRBD1 as a possible D gene (5 bases). CDR1 is KGHDR and CDR2 is SFDVKD in the germline V gene. Trimming took 1 base from V and 7 from J, leaving 9 bases between them. This CDR3 has 14 amino acids. CDR3 coding DNA: TGTGCCACCAGTGATTTAACAGGAATCGGGGAGCTGTTTTTT. Its protein product is CATSDLTGIGELFF.

The rearrangement links TRBV2 to TRBJ1-6; tentatively, D is TRBD1 (6 bases). The CDR3 sequence is 11 residues long. From germline, CDR1 is SNHLY and CDR2 FYNNEI. Trimming removed 9 bases at V and 9 bases at J, with 9 bases between. CDR3 residues: CASTGSSPLHF. CDR3 DNA sequence: TGTGCCAGTACAGGGTCTTCACCCCTCCACTTT.

V is TRBV19 and J is TRBJ1-5, with 8 nucleotides matching TRBD1. The ends lost 4 bases at V and 2 bases at J; junction bases unmatched: 4. This CDR3 has 15 residues. Per the germline V gene, CDR1 is LNHDA and CDR2 is SQIVND (reference sequence). The CDR3 DNA reads TGTGCCAGTAGTAGGGTACAGGGGGGCAATCAGCCCCAGCATTTT. This encodes CASSRVQGGNQPQHF.

This clone was seen a single time. The chain links TRBV4-2 to TRBJ2-4; D is perhaps TRBD2 (5 bases). Per the germline V gene, CDR1 is LGHNA and CDR2 is YNFKEQ. V lost 5 bases, J lost 0 bases, and 17 bases lay in between. This CDR3 contains 17 residues. The CDR3 nucleotides are TGTGCCAGCAGCAAGGACTGGGCTAGTCTAGCCAAAAACATTCAGTACTTC. The encoded protein is CASSKDWASLAKNIQYF.

The chain joins TRBV6-5 to TRBJ1-5, with 9 positions matching TRBD1. V lost 6 bases and J lost 6; bases outside the gene matches: 9. The CDR3 contains 15 residues. Germline V gives CDR1 MNHEY, CDR2 SVGAGI. The CDR3 sequence: CASSPSDRGSQPQHF. Written as DNA, the CDR3 is TGTGCCAGCAGCCCCTCGGACAGGGGAAGTCAGCCCCAGCATTTT.

The chain is built from TRBV5-1 and TRBJ1-1, with TRBD1 matching over 9 bases. Per the germline V gene, CDR1 is SGHRS and CDR2 is YFSETQ. The CDR3 sequence is 15 residues long. The V gene end was trimmed by 0 bases and the J gene end by 2 bases; junction bases not matched to a gene: 2. CDR3 loop: CASSLGQGVNTEAFF. The CDR3 bases are TGCGCCAGCAGCTTGGGACAGGGGGTTAACACTGAAGCTTTCTTT.

This clone was found once. The chain is built from TRBV14 and TRBJ2-2, with D possibly TRBD1 on 6 matching bases. V was clipped by 6 bases and J by 4 bases, with 9 bases between them. Germline CDR1 is SGHDN and CDR2 is FVKESK. There are 13 residues in the CDR3. CDR3 in DNA: TGTGCCAGCAGTCGGACAGCCACCGGGGAGCTGTTTTTT. It is translated as CASSRTATGELFF.

The gene calls are TRBV11-2 and TRBJ2-3, with D tentatively TRBD2 (5 bases). CDR1 and CDR2 (germline): SGHAT, FQNNGV. CDR3 length: 15 residues. Trimming took off 3 bases at V and 4 bases at J, with 14 bases between the two ends. Written as DNA, the CDR3 is TGTGCCAGCAGCTTCTCGGGAAGGGAAGCAGATACGCAGTATTTT. Encoded protein: CASSFSGREADTQYF.

This clone has a single count. The chain links TRBV23-1 to TRBJ2-7, with D unclear. TRBV23-1 is identified as an open reading frame with a role that is uncertain. V lost 4 bases and J 3 bases, leaving 4 bases between the germline ends. The CDR3 totals 11 residues. The chain's CDR3 is CASSLSYEQYF. In DNA form, the CDR3 reads TGCGCCAGCAGTCTTAGCTACGAGCAGTACTTC.

In nucleotides, the CDR3 is TGTGCCAGCAGTTACATCCAAGACAGGGCTCAGCCCCAGCATTTT. Protein sequence: CASSYIQDRAQPQHF. V gene TRBV6-5 combines with J gene TRBJ1-5; 7 bases are a match to TRBD1. In germline, CDR1 is MNHEY, CDR2 SVGAGI. Germline trimming cut 2 bases from V and 6 bases from J; bases unmatched to any gene: 7. This CDR3 region has 15 residues.

The chain is built from TRBV25-1 and TRBJ1-2; no clear D gene. CDR1 is MGHDK, CDR2 SYGVNS, per germline. CDR3 length equals 15 residues. V dropped 0 bases and J dropped 0 bases, with 8 bases sitting between them. Here the CDR3 reads CASSEYEVANYGYTF. CDR3 DNA sequence: TGTGCCAGCAGTGAATATGAGGTAGCTAACTATGGCTACACCTTC.

This clone was found a few times. This chain uses TRBV18 with TRBJ2-1; 7 bases match TRBD1. The CDR3 is made up of 16 amino acids. V lost 2 bases to trimming and J lost 4 bases; unmatched junction nucleotides: 8. The germline CDR1 and CDR2 sequences are KGHSH and LQKENI. In DNA, the CDR3 is TGTGCCAGCTCACCAGTCGGGACAGCAACATACAATGAGCAGTTCTTC. Translation: CASSPVGTATYNEQFF.

V and J are TRBV7-2 and TRBJ1-1; the match to TRBD1 covers 8 bases. This CDR3 is 16 amino acids long. Trimming took 2 bases from V and 8 from J; bases not matched to a gene: 13. Per the germline V gene, CDR1 is SGHTA and CDR2 is FQGNSA. The CDR3 nucleotides read TGTGCCAGCAGCTTATACATCAGAACAGGGGGTACCGAAGCTTTCTTT. It yields the protein CASSLYIRTGGTEAFF.

The chain uses TRBV10-3 and TRBJ1-1; unclear D gene. V lost 2 bases and J lost 8, with 6 bases in between. Germline assignment: CDR1 ENHRY and CDR2 SYGVKD. The CDR3 covers 11 residues. The CDR3 loop reads CAISENQEAFF. CDR3 DNA: TGTGCCATCAGTGAGAACCAGGAAGCTTTCTTT.

This chain links TRBV5-1 with TRBJ2-2; D perhaps matches TRBD2 (6 bases). Germline lookup yields CDR1 SGHRS and CDR2 YFSETQ. The germline V and J ends were trimmed by 4 bases and 0 bases, with 7 bases remaining between them. This CDR3 contains 14 residues. CDR3 in amino acids: CASSRETNTGELFF. The CDR3 DNA reads as TGCGCCAGCAGCCGGGAGACGAACACCGGGGAGCTGTTTTTT.

The chain carries TRBV15 and TRBJ1-2; no clear D gene. The CDR3 contains 14 residues. Germline-derived CDR1 and CDR2 are LNHNV and YYDKDF (reference sequence). The V gene lost 4 bases and the J gene lost 8 bases, with 17 bases spanning the gap. In DNA, the CDR3 is TGTGCCACCAGCAAACCGCCAATGTCCGGGGGCTACACCTTC. Its protein is CATSKPPMSGGYTF.

This clone has ten or more counts. It is unclear where the CDR3 begins or ends on the DNA, so no DNA is shown, and the CDR3 is as TCRdb lists it. The J gene is TRBJ1-2, the V gene TRBV7-2; the DNA was not used to check the table's D call, TRBD1. Germline V gene lookup returns CDR1 SGHTA and CDR2 FQGNSA. The CDR3 has 15 amino acids, counting both end residues. The CDR3 region is CASSFLWDSQDGYTF.

The chain links TRBV19 to TRBJ2-1, with 13 nucleotides matching TRBD2. V was clipped by 6 bases and J by 8 bases; unmatched bases: 4. This CDR3 has 14 residues. Per germline, CDR1 LNHDA and CDR2 SQIVND (reference sequence). CDR3 bases: TGTGCCAGTAGCACTAGCGGGGGGGTCTATGAGCAGTTCTTC. Its translation: CASSTSGGVYEQFF.

The genes are TRBV20-1 and TRBJ2-7; possible D gene TRBD1, 5 bases. V lost 3 bases and J 5 bases, leaving 8 bases between the germline ends. CDR3 length: 11 amino acids. Looked up from germline, CDR1 is DFQATT and CDR2 is SNEGSKA (reference sequence). CDR3 loop: CSASLGDEQYF. The DNA for the CDR3 is TGCAGTGCTAGCTTAGGGGACGAGCAGTACTTC.

The rearrangement uses TRBV30 and TRBJ1-1; no definite D call. The V gene lost 5 bases and the J gene lost 0 bases, with 10 bases spanning the gap. Germline CDR1 reads GTSNPN; CDR2 reads SVGIG (reference sequence). This CDR3 spans 13 amino acids. CDR3 nucleotides: TGTGCCTGGTCTAGATTACTGAACACTGAAGCTTTCTTT. This sequence encodes CAWSRLLNTEAFF.

The gene calls are TRBV2 and TRBJ2-4, with 8 bases identical to TRBD2. J lost 7 bases, V lost 6 bases, and 14 bases had no gene match. Germline CDR1 reads SNHLY; CDR2 reads FYNNEI. This CDR3 region has 16 residues. The CDR3 is CASSENFSGVGNIQYF. The CDR3 DNA is TGTGCCAGCAGCGAAAATTTTAGCGGGGTAGGCAACATTCAGTACTTC.

This sequence joins TRBV7-8 and TRBJ1-1, with 8 bases identical to TRBD1. The CDR3 has 15 residues. Germline V gene data show CDR1 as SGHVS and CDR2 as FQNEAQ. The V and J ends lost 1 base and 11 bases, in that order; junction bases with no gene match: 12. In DNA, the CDR3 is TGTGCCAGCAGCTTAGGGACAGGGCTTAGGGGGCAGGCTTTCTTT. Protein product: CASSLGTGLRGQAFF.

J is TRBJ1-6 and V is TRBV7-9, with D maybe TRBD1 (5 bases). This CDR3 spans 13 amino acids. V dropped 3 bases and J dropped 8 bases, with 8 bases sitting between them. Germline lookup yields CDR1 SEHNR and CDR2 FQNEAQ (reference sequence). The CDR3 here is CASSLGGDSPLHF. The CDR3 nucleotides read TGTGCCAGCAGCTTGGGGGGGGATTCACCCCTCCACTTT.

The V and J genes are TRBV2 and TRBJ2-7; 7 positions match TRBD1. The ends lost 3 bases at V and 6 bases at J; junction bases unmatched: 8. CDR3 size: 14 residues. The germline gives CDR1 SNHLY, CDR2 FYNNEI. The CDR3 region has the DNA TGTGCCAGCAGTGATGACAGGGTACGGTTCGAGCAGTACTTC. Its translation is CASSDDRVRFEQYF.

CDR3: CASNRIRADSPLHF. CDR3 nucleotides: TGTGCCAGCAACAGGATTAGGGCCGATTCACCCCTCCACTTT. This rearrangement joins TRBV7-9 to TRBJ1-6, with TRBD1 as a possible D gene (5 bases). Germline CDR1 reads SEHNR; CDR2 reads FQNEAQ (reference sequence). CDR3 length: 14 amino acids. V lost 7 bases to trimming and J lost 8 bases, with 15 bases between them.

The rearrangement joins TRBV19 to TRBJ1-5, with D maybe TRBD1 (5 bases). The CDR3 contains 15 residues. V was cut by 4 bases and J by 1 base, with 11 bases left in between. Germline CDR1 LNHDA, CDR2 SQIVND (reference sequence). As DNA, the CDR3 is TGTGCCAGTAGTAGGGCAGGGTACAGCAATCAGCCCCAGCATTTT. As protein: CASSRAGYSNQPQHF.

The gene calls are TRBV6-6 and TRBJ1-1; D uncertain. The CDR3 contains 13 residues. V was shortened by 3 bases and J by 4 bases, with 9 bases between the two germline ends. Germline CDR1 and CDR2: MNHNY and SVGAGI (reference sequence). CDR3: CASSYMLLTEAFF. The CDR3 coding sequence is TGTGCCAGCAGTTATATGTTACTCACTGAAGCTTTCTTT.

This chain joins TRBV12-3 or TRBV12-4 and TRBJ1-1; TRBD1 might be the D (5 bases). The V end lost 6 bases, the J end lost 2 bases, and 10 bases lay between the germline ends. This CDR3 region has 13 residues. Written as DNA, the CDR3 is TGTGCCAGCAGGCCACAGGCCAACACTGAAGCTTTCTTT. This codes for CASRPQANTEAFF.

The V and J genes are TRBV5-6 and TRBJ2-2; D unclear. The germline V and J ends were trimmed by 3 bases and 8 bases, with 8 bases remaining between them. Per the germline V gene, CDR1 is SGHDT and CDR2 is YYEEEE. CDR3 length: 12 residues. The CDR3 here is CASSSRPGELFF. In DNA, the CDR3 is TGTGCCAGCAGCTCTAGACCAGGGGAGCTGTTTTTT. The whole variable domain, remainder taken from reference TRBV5-6 and TRBJ2-2, is DAGVTQSPTHLIKTRGQQVTLRCSPKSGHDTVSWYQQALGQGPQFIFQYYEEEERQRGNFPDRFSGHQFPNYSSELNVNALLLGDSALYLCASSSRPGELFFGEGSRLTVL.

The chain employs TRBV12-5 and TRBJ2-3, with D perhaps matching TRBD2 (7 bases). This CDR3 is 15 amino acids long. The V end lost 6 bases, the J end lost 0 bases, and 13 bases lay between the germline ends. Per the germline V gene, CDR1 is LGHNT and CDR2 is FRNRAP. This CDR3 reads CASGGGETSTDTQYF. The CDR3, as DNA: TGTGCTAGTGGAGGGGGGGAGACTAGCACAGATACGCAGTATTTT.